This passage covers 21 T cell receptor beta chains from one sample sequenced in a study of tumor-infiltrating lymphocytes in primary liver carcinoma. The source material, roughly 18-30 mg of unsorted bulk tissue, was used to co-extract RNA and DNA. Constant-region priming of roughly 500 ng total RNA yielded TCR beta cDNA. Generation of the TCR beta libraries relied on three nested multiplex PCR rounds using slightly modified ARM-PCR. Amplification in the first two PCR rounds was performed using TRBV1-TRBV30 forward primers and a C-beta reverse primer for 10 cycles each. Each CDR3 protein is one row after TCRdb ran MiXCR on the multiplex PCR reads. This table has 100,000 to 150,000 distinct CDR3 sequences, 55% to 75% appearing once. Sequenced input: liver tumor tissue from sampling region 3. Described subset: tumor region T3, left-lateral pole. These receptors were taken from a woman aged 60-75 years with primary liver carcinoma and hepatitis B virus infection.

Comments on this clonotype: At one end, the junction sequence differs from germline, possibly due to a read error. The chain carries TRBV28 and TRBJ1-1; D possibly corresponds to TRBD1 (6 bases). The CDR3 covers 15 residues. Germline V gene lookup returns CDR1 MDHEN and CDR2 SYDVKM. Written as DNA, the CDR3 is TGTGCCAGCCCCCCCCCGGGGGCCACGAACACTGAAGCTCTCTTT. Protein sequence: CASPPPGATNTEALF.

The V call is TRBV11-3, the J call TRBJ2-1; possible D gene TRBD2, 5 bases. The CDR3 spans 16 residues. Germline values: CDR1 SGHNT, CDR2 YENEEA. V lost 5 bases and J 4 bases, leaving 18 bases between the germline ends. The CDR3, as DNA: TGTGCCAGCAGCCCGAGGGCCACTAGGGTTTACAATGAGCAGTTCTTC. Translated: CASSPRATRVYNEQFF.

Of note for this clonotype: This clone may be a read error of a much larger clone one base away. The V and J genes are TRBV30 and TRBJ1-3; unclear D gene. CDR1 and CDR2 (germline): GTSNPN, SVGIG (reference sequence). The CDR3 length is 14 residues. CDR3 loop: CAFKAPLSGNIIYF. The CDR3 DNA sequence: TGTGCCTTTAAGGCCCCACTATCTGGAAACATCATATATTTT.

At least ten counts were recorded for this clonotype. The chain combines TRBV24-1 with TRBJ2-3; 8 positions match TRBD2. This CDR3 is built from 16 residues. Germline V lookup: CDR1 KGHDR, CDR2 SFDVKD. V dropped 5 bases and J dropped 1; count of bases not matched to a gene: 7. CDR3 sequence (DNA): TGTGCCACCAGTGGGGCGGGAGGAGGAGGCACAGATACGCAGTATTTT. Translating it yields CATSGAGGGGTDTQYF.

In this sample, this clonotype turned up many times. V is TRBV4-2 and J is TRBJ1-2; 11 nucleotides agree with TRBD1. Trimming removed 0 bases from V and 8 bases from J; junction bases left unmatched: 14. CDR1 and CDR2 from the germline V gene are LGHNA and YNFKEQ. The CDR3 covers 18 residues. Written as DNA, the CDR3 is TGTGCCAGCAGCCAAGATACGGGACAGGGGGTTAGCGGCGGGGGCTACACCTTC. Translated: CASSQDTGQGVSGGGYTF.

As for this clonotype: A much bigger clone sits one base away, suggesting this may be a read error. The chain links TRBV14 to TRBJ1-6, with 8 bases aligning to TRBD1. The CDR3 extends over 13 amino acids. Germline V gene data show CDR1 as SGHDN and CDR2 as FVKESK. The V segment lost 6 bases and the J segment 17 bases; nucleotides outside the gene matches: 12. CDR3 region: CASSAMRQGPVHF. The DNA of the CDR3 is TGTGCCAGCAGTGCGATGAGACAGGGGCCAGTCCACTTT.

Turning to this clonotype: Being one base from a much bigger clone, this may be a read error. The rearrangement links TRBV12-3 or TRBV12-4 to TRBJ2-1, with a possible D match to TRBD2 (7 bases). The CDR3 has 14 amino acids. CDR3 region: CARSLGGEENEQFF. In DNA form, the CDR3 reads TGTGCCCGCAGTTTAGGGGGGGAGGAGAATGAGCAGTTCTTC.

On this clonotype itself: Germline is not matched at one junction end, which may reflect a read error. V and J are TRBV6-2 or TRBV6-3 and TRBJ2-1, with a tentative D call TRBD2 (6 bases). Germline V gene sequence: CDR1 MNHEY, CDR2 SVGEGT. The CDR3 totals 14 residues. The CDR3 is CASSIAASYNEQLF. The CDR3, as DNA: TGTGCCAGCAGTATAGCGGCCTCCTACAATGAGCAGCTCTTC.

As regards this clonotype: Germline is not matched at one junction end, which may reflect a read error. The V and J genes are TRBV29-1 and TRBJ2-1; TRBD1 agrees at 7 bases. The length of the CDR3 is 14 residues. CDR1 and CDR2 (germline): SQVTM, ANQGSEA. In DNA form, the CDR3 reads TGCAGCGTGATGACAGGGCGACCCTACAACGAGCAGTTCTTC. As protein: CSVMTGRPYNEQFF.

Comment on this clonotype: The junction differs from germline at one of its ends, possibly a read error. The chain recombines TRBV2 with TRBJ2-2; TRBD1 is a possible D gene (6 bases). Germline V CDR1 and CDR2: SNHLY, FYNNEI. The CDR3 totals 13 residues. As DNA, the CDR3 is TGTGCCAGCAGTTTGGACAGCACCTGGGAGCTGTTTTTT. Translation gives CASSLDSTWELFF.

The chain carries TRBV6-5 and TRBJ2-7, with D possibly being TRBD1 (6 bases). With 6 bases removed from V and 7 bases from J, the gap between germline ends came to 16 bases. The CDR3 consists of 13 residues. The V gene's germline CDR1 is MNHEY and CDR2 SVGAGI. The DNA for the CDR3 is TGTGCCAGCAGCTGCCCTCAGGGGAGTGAGCAGTACTTC. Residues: CASSCPQGSEQYF.

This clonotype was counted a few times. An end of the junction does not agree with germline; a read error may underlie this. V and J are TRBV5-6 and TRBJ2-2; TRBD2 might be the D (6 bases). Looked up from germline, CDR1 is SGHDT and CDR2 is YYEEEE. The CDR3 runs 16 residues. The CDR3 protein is CASSLDPDSRTGGLFF. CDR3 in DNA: TGTGCTAGCAGCTTGGATCCGGATAGCAGGACCGGGGGGCTGTTTTTT.

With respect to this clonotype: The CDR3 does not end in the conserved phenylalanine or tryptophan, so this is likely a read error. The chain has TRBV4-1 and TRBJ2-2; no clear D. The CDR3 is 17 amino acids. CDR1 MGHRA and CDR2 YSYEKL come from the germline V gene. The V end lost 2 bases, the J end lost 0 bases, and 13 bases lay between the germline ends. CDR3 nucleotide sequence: TGCGCCAGCAGCCAAAACCAAGTCTCCTCGAACACCGGGGAGCTGTTTTAT. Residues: CASSQNQVSSNTGELFY.

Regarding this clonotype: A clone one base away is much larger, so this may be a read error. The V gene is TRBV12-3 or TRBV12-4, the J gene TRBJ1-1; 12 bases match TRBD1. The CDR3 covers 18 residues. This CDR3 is CVSSYLGQGAGMNTEAFF. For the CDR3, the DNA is TGTGTCAGCAGTTACTTGGGACAGGGGGCGGGGATGAACACTGAAGCTTTCTTT.

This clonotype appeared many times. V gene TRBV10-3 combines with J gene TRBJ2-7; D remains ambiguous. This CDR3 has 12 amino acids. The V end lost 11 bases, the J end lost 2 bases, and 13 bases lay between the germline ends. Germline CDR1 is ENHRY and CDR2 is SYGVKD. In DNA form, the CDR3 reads TGTGCCTCCTCGACACTTACCTACGAGCAGTACTTC. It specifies CASSTLTYEQYF.

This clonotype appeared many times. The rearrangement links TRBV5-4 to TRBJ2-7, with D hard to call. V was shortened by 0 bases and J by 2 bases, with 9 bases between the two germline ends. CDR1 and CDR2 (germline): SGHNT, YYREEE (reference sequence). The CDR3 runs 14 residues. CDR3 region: CASSLEMVPYEQYF. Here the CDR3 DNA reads TGTGCCAGCAGCTTGGAGATGGTGCCCTACGAGCAGTACTTC.

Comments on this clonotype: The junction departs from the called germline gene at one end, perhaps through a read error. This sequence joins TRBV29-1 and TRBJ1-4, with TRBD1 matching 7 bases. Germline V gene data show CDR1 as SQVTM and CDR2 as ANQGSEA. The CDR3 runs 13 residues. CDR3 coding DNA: TGTAGCATTGGGACAGCAACTAATGAAAAACTGTTTTTT. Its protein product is CSIGTATNEKLFF.

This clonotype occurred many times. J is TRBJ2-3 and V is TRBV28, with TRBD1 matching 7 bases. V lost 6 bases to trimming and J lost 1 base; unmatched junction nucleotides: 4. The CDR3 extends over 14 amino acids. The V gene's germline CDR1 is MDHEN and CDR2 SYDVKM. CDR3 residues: CASSIGQGTDTQYF. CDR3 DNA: TGTGCCAGCAGCATCGGACAGGGCACAGATACGCAGTATTTT.

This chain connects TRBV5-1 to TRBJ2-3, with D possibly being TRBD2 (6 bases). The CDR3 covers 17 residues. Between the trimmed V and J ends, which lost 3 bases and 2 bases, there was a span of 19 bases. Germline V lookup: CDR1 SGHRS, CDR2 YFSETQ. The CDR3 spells CASSWGTNGSVTDTQYF. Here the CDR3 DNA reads TGCGCCAGCAGCTGGGGAACTAACGGGAGCGTCACAGATACGCAGTATTTT.

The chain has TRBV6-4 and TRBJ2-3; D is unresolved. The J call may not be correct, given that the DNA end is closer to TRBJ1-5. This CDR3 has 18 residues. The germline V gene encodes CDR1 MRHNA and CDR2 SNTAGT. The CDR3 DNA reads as TGTGCCAGCAGTGACTCGCTATCCGGATTAGCGTCTGTAGATACGCAGCATTTT. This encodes CASSDSLSGLASVDTQHF.

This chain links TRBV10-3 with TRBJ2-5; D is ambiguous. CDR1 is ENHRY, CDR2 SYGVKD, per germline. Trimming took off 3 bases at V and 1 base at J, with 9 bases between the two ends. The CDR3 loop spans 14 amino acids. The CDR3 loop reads CAISERPVQETQYF. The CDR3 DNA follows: TGTGCCATCAGTGAACGCCCAGTCCAAGAGACCCAGTACTTC.